A single sample gave rise to the 17 T cell receptor beta chains below, sequenced in a study of T cells in Graves' hyperthyroidism and ophthalmopathy. Amplification yielded TCR beta CDR3 regions, with RNA transcripts as the source. Primed by the HTBI set, a first-round RT-PCR was run on the TCR CDR3. In TCRdb, the multiplex PCR reads were re-called with MiXCR into one record per CDR3 protein. This sample has 400,000 or so distinct CDR3 sequences, with nearly 15% found just once. Sequencing was carried out using blood. Receptor source: a woman in her sixties with Graves' ophthalmopathy.

This clonotype was picked up a small number of times. The genes are TRBV29-1 and TRBJ1-1; D remains ambiguous. V was clipped by 6 bases and J by 2 bases, with 13 bases between them. Germline V gene sequence: CDR1 SQVTM, CDR2 ANQGSEA. This CDR3 is built from 13 residues. The CDR3 nucleotides are TGCAGCGTCGTAAAGAGTGGTAACACTGAAGCTTTCTTT. It codes for CSVVKSGNTEAFF. The whole variable domain, filled in from reference TRBV29-1 and TRBJ1-1, reads SAVISQKPSRDICQRGTSLTIQCQVDSQVTMMFWYRQQPGQSLTLIATANQGSEATYESGFVIDKFPISRPNLTFSTLTVSNMSPEDSSIYLCSVVKSGNTEAFFGQGTRLTVV.

Many counts were recorded for this clonotype. The V call is TRBV11-1, the J call TRBJ2-5, with 10 bases aligning to TRBD2. V lost 2 bases to trimming and J lost 5 bases; unmatched junction nucleotides: 5. Germline V lookup: CDR1 SGHAT, CDR2 FQDESV (reference sequence). The CDR3 extends over 15 amino acids. In nucleotides, the CDR3 is TGTGCCAGCAGCTTATCGGGACTAGCGCGGGAGACCCAGTACTTC. Its protein product is CASSLSGLARETQYF.

The CDR3 spells CSAYDRDAFF. In nucleotides, the CDR3 is TGCAGTGCCTACGACAGGGACGCTTTCTTT. This sequence joins TRBV20-1 and TRBJ1-1; TRBD1 matches at 7 bases. Trimming removed 6 bases from V and 11 bases from J; junction bases left unmatched: 6. Per the germline V gene, CDR1 is DFQATT and CDR2 is SNEGSKA (reference sequence). This CDR3 is built from 10 residues.

This clonotype was recorded many times. In nucleotides, the CDR3 is TGCAGTGCTAGAACCCCTGTGGGGGCAGCCAAAAACATTCAGTACTTC. It is translated as CSARTPVGAAKNIQYF. This sequence joins TRBV20-1 and TRBJ2-4; weak D call: TRBD1 (6 bases). This CDR3 region has 16 residues. The germline gives CDR1 DFQATT, CDR2 SNEGSKA (reference sequence). V lost 2 bases, J lost 0 bases, and 14 bases lay in between.

The chain has TRBV19 and TRBJ2-1; D gene ambiguous. Trimming took 4 bases from V and 0 from J, leaving 7 bases between them. The CDR3 length is 14 residues. Per germline, CDR1 LNHDA and CDR2 SQIVND (reference sequence). CDR3 DNA sequence: TGTGCCAGTAGTACGACTGACTCCTACAATGAGCAGTTCTTC. It specifies CASSTTDSYNEQFF.

Ten or more counts support this clonotype. The J gene is TRBJ1-1, the V gene TRBV2, with 7 bases fitting TRBD1. Germline CDR1 SNHLY, CDR2 FYNNEI. The CDR3 has 14 amino acids. With V trimmed by 5 bases and J by 4 bases, 7 bases remained unmatched. CDR3 nucleotide sequence: TGTGCCAGCAGTAGACAGGGCGAGAGCACTGAAGCTTTCTTT. Protein product: CASSRQGESTEAFF.

V gene TRBV14 combines with J gene TRBJ2-3; 12 bases are a match to TRBD2. Germline V gene lookup returns CDR1 SGHDN and CDR2 FVKESK. The V gene end was trimmed by 1 base and the J gene end by 4 bases; junction bases not matched to a gene: 9. The CDR3 runs 18 residues. The CDR3 sequence: CASSQGLLAGGRADTQYF. The CDR3 bases are TGTGCCAGCAGCCAAGGCCTACTAGCGGGAGGTAGGGCAGATACGCAGTATTTT.

This clonotype appeared many times. The rearrangement links TRBV18 to TRBJ2-3; the match to TRBD2 covers 10 bases. The ends lost 4 bases at V and 6 bases at J; junction bases unmatched: 4. This CDR3 is built from 14 residues. Germline CDR1 and CDR2: KGHSH and LQKENI. DNA for the CDR3: TGTGCCAGCTCACTGGGACTAGCGCCTGATACGCAGTATTTT. Protein product: CASSLGLAPDTQYF.

The chain carries TRBV6-1 and TRBJ1-5, with a weak D call TRBD1 (5 bases). The CDR3 covers 15 residues. V was clipped by 6 bases and J by 0 bases, with 12 bases between them. The V gene's germline CDR1 is MNHNS and CDR2 SASEGT. For the CDR3, the DNA is TGTGCCAGCAGCCGGGGCACCGCTAGCAATCAGCCCCAGCATTTT. As protein: CASSRGTASNQPQHF.

This clonotype was detected a few times. V and J are TRBV6-6 and TRBJ2-2; 8 bases are shared with TRBD2. The J segment lost 2 bases and the V segment lost 0 bases, leaving 5 bases of the junction unmatched. The CDR3 has 17 residues. Germline V gives CDR1 MNHNY, CDR2 SVGAGI (reference sequence). CDR3 nucleotide sequence: TGTGCCAGCAGTTACTCCTCTAGCGGGCGAAACACCGGGGAGCTGTTTTTT. Protein product: CASSYSSSGRNTGELFF.

This clonotype showed up many times. This chain connects TRBV19 to TRBJ1-5; maybe TRBD1 (6 bases). Germline values: CDR1 LNHDA, CDR2 SQIVND (reference sequence). The CDR3 sequence is 15 residues long. V was clipped by 6 bases and J by 2 bases, with 14 bases between them. Written as DNA, the CDR3 is TGTGCCAGTAGCACTACCAGGGGAGGCAATCAGCCCCAGCATTTT. Translated: CASSTTRGGNQPQHF. Complete variable domain (other parts from reference TRBV19 and TRBJ1-5): DGGITQSPKYLFRKEGQNVTLSCEQNLNHDAMYWYRQDPGQGLRLIYYSQIVNDFQKGDIAEGYSVSREKKESFPLTVTSAQKNPTAFYLCASSTTRGGNQPQHFGDGTRLSIL.

Points on this clonotype: This may be a read error, as it is one base from a much larger clone. The chain employs TRBV12-3 or TRBV12-4 and TRBJ2-7, with 9 bases lining up with TRBD2. This CDR3 comprises 14 residues. Here the CDR3 reads CASSLGGGVYEQHF. The CDR3 DNA sequence: TGTGCCAGCAGCCTTGGCGGGGGGGTTTACGAGCAGCACTTC.

This clonotype has at least ten counts. CDR3 region: CASSLSIGLAGNEQFF. The CDR3 region has the DNA TGTGCCAGCAGCCTATCAATCGGACTAGCGGGAAATGAGCAGTTCTTC. V is TRBV13 and J is TRBJ2-1, with 12 bases that match TRBD2. Trimming cost V 5 bases and J 7 bases; bases outside gene matches: 9. Germline V gene lookup returns CDR1 PRHDT and CDR2 FYEKMQ (reference sequence). The CDR3 has 16 residues.

The chain joins TRBV12-5 to TRBJ2-1, with D uncertain. The germline V and J ends were trimmed by 0 bases and 4 bases, with 13 bases remaining between them. Germline V CDR1 and CDR2: LGHNT, FRNRAP. This CDR3 is built from 16 residues. The CDR3 loop is CASGLVHGSLYNEQFF. As DNA, the CDR3 is TGTGCTAGTGGTTTGGTCCATGGATCCCTTTACAATGAGCAGTTCTTC. Supplemented by reference TRBV12-5 and TRBJ2-1, the full variable domain reads DARVTQTPRHKVTEMGQEVTMRCQPILGHNTVFWYRQTMMQGLELLAYFRNRAPLDDSGMPKDRFSAEMPDATLATLKIQPSEPRDSAVYFCASGLVHGSLYNEQFFGPGTRLTVL.

This clonotype was recorded at least ten times. The gene calls are TRBV20-1 and TRBJ1-5; 8 bases line up with TRBD1. CDR3 length: 15 residues. The germline CDR1 and CDR2 sequences are DFQATT and SNEGSKA (reference sequence). V shed 2 bases, J shed 7 bases, and the junction held 10 bases outside the gene matches. CDR3 region: CSARTLGQDGQPQHF. CDR3 nucleotides: TGCAGTGCTAGAACCCTGGGACAGGACGGACAGCCCCAGCATTTT.

CDR3 residues: CSARNDQPSPLHF. As DNA, the CDR3 is TGCAGTGCTAGAAACGACCAACCGTCACCCCTCCACTTT. This chain links TRBV20-1 with TRBJ1-6; D uncertain. Germline-derived CDR1 and CDR2 are DFQATT and SNEGSKA (reference sequence). The CDR3 has 13 residues. V was pared by 2 bases and J by 10 bases, with 12 bases between.

This clonotype appeared a few times. J is TRBJ2-1 and V is TRBV20-1; TRBD2 aligns across 10 bases. Germline CDR1 DFQATT, CDR2 SNEGSKA (reference sequence). The CDR3 covers 13 residues. Trimming cost V 6 bases and J 5 bases; bases outside gene matches: 4. The CDR3 coding sequence is TGCAGTGCCCTAGCGGGAGTGGACAATGAGCAGTTCTTC. Translating it yields CSALAGVDNEQFF.